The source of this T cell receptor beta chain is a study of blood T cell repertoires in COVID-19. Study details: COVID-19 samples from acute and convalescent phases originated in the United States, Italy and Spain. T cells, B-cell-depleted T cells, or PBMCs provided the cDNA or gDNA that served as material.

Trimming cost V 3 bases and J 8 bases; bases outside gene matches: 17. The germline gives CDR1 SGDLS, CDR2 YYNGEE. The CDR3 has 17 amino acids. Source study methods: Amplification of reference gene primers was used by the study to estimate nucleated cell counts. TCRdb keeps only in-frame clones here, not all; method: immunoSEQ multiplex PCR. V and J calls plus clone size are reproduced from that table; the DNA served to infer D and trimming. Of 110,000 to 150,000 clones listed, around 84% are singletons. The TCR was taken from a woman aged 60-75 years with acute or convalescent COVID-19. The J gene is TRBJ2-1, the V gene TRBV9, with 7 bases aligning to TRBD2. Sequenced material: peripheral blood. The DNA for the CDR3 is TGTGCCAGCAGCGCCACCTCGGGGCGGGGGTATCTACATGAGCAGTTCTTC. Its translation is CASSATSGRGYLHEQFF. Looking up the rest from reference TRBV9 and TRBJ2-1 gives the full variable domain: DSGVTQTPKHLITATGQRVTLRCSPRSGDLSVYWYQQSLDQGLQFLIQYYNGEERAKGNILERFSAQQFPDLHSELNLSSLELGDSALYFCASSATSGRGYLHEQFFGPGTRLTVL.